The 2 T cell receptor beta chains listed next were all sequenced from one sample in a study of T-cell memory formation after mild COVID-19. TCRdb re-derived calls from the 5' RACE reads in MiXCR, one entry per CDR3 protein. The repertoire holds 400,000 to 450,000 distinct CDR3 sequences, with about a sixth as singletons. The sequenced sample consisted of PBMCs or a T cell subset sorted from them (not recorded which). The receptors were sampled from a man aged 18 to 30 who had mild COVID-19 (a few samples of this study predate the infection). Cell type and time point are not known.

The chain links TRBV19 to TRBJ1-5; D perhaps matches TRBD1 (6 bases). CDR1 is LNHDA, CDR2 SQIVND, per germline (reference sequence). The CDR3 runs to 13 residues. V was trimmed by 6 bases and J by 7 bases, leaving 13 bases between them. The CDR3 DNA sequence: TGTGCCAGTAGAACAGGGTACGGACAGCCCCAGCATTTT. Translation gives CASRTGYGQPQHF.

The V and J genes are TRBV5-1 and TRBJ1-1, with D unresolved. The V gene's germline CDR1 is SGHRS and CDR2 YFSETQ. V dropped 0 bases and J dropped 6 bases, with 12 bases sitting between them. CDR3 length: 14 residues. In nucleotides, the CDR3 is TGCGCCAGCAGCTTGGGAGGTTTGGTCCCTGAAGCTTTCTTT. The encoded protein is CASSLGGLVPEAFF.